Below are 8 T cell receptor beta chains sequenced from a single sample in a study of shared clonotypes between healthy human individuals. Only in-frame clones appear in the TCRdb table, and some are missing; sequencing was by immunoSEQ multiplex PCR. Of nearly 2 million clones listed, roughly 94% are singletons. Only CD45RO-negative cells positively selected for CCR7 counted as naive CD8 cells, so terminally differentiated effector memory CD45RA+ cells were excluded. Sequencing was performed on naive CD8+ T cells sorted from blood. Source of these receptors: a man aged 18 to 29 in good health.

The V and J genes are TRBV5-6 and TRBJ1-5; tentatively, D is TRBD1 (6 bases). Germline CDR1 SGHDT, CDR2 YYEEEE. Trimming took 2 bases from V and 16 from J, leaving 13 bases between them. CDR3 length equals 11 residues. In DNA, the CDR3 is TGTGCCAGCAGCTTTGCAGGGGAGGAACATTTT. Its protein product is CASSFAGEEHF.

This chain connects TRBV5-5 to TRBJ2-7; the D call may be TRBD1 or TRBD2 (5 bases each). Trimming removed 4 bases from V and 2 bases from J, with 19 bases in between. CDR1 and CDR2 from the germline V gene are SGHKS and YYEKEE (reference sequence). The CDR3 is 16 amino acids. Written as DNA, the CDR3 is TGTGCCAGCAGCCCGGACCGACAGCGGTTTACCTACGAGCAGTACTTC. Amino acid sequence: CASSPDRQRFTYEQYF.

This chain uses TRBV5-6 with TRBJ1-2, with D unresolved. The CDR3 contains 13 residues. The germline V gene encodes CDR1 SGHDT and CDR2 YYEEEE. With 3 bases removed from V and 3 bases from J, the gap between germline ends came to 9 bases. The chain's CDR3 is CASSSVEDYGYTF. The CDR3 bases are TGTGCCAGCAGCTCCGTTGAGGACTATGGCTACACCTTC.

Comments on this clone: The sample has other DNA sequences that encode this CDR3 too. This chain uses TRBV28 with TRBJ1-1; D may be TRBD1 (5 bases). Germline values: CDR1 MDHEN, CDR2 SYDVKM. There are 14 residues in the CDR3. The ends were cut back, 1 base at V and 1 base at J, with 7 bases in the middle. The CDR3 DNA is TGTGCCAGCAGTTTATTAGGGGAGAACACTGAAGCTTTCTTT. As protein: CASSLLGENTEAFF.

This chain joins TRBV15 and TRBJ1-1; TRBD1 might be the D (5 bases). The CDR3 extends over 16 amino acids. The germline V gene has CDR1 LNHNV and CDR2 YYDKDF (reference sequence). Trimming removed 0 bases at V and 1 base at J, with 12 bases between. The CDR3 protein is CATSRDLGVGNTEAFF. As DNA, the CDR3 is TGTGCCACCAGCAGAGATCTGGGGGTGGGGAACACTGAAGCTTTCTTT.

CDR3 DNA sequence: TGTGCCAGCAGCTTGGGGTGGGGTGGTGTTGAAGATACGCAGTATTTT. The encoded protein is CASSLGWGGVEDTQYF. V gene TRBV5-4 combines with J gene TRBJ2-3, with D uncertain. In germline, CDR1 is SGHNT, CDR2 YYREEE (reference sequence). V shed 0 bases and J shed 5 bases, with 16 bases lying between them. The CDR3 runs to 16 residues.

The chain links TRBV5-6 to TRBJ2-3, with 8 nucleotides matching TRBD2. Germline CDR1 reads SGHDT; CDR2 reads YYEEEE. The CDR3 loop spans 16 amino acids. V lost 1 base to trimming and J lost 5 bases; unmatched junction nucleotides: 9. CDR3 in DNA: TGTGCCAGCAGCTTGTCTCGGGAGGGCCTTGGAGATACGCAGTATTTT. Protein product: CASSLSREGLGDTQYF.

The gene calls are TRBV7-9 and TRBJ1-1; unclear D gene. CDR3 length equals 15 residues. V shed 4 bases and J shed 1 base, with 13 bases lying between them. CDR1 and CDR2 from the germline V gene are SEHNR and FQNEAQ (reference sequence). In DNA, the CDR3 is TGTGCCAGCAGCTCCGTAGGAGGTTCGAACACTGAAGCTTTCTTT. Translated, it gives CASSSVGGSNTEAFF.